A selection of T cell receptor beta chains follows, all from one sample in a study. TCRdb itself ran the 5' RACE reads through MiXCR, one entry per CDR3 protein. The table shows 30,000 or so distinct CDR3 sequences, with 20% to 30% occurring only once. Input material: tumor-infiltrating Tregs sorted from the breast tumor. The source is a female donor with breast cancer. Both conserved end residues are part of each CDR3. Fields, in order: clone size, D gene, V gene, J gene, CDR3 protein, CDR3 DNA. D genes are given only for firm matches. Some rows have no size entry. The others give once, few or many, or a class for an expanded clone.

abundance: -; d_gene: -; v_gene: TRBV20-1; j_gene: TRBJ1-1; CDR3aa: CSATTGLNTEAFF; CDR3nt: TGCAGTGCAACGACAGGACTGAACACTGAAGCTTTCTTT
abundance: medium-sized; d_gene: TRBD1; v_gene: TRBV12-3/TRBV12-4; j_gene: TRBJ2-4; CDR3aa: CASSTRGIIAKNIQYF; CDR3nt: TGTGCCAGCAGTACCAGGGGGATCATAGCCAAAAACATTCAGTACTTC
abundance: -; d_gene: TRBD1; v_gene: TRBV6-1; j_gene: TRBJ1-5; CDR3aa: CASRARTGDQPQHF; CDR3nt: TGTGCCAGCAGGGCCAGGACAGGGGATCAGCCCCAGCATTTT
abundance: few; d_gene: -; v_gene: TRBV11-1; j_gene: TRBJ2-7; CDR3aa: CASSLQSAYEQYF; CDR3nt: TGTGCCAGCAGCTTACAGAGCGCCTACGAGCAGTACTTC
abundance: few; d_gene: TRBD2; v_gene: TRBV5-1; j_gene: TRBJ2-3; CDR3aa: CASSLGTSHYSTDTQYF; CDR3nt: TGCGCCAGCAGCTTGGGGACTAGCCACTATAGCACAGATACGCAGTATTTT
abundance: few; d_gene: TRBD1; v_gene: TRBV7-9; j_gene: TRBJ1-5; CDR3aa: CASSPDRGGNQPQHF; CDR3nt: TGTGCCAGCAGCCCCGACAGGGGGGGCAATCAGCCCCAGCATTTT
abundance: many; d_gene: -; v_gene: TRBV2; j_gene: TRBJ1-4; CDR3aa: CASGTATPNEKLFF; CDR3nt: TGTGCCAGCGGGACTGCGACACCGAATGAAAAACTGTTTTTT
abundance: once; d_gene: -; v_gene: TRBV20-1; j_gene: TRBJ2-1; CDR3aa: CSARAGREQFF; CDR3nt: TGCAGTGCTAGAGCCGGGAGAGAGCAGTTCTTC
abundance: -; d_gene: -; v_gene: TRBV6-5; j_gene: TRBJ1-2; CDR3aa: CASSYSGRSDGNTF; CDR3nt: TGTGCCAGCAGTTACTCAGGGCGCAGCGATGGCAACACCTTC
abundance: many; d_gene: -; v_gene: TRBV20-1; j_gene: TRBJ2-7; CDR3aa: CSARPGVDQYF; CDR3nt: TGCAGTGCTCGCCCCGGGGTTGACCAGTACTTC
abundance: many; d_gene: -; v_gene: TRBV15; j_gene: TRBJ1-5; CDR3aa: CATSPQGNQPQHF; CDR3nt: TGTGCCACCAGCCCCCAGGGTAATCAGCCCCAGCATTTT
abundance: -; d_gene: -; v_gene: TRBV4-1; j_gene: TRBJ2-3; CDR3aa: CASSQDSGFGGTDTRYF; CDR3nt: TGCGCCAGCAGCCAAGATTCTGGGTTTGGTGGCACAGATACGCGGTATTTT
abundance: few; d_gene: TRBD1; v_gene: TRBV12-3/TRBV12-4; j_gene: TRBJ1-6; CDR3aa: CASSWGQYNSPLHF; CDR3nt: TGTGCCAGCAGTTGGGGACAGTATAATTCACCCCTCCACTTT
abundance: few; d_gene: -; v_gene: TRBV15; j_gene: TRBJ1-6; CDR3aa: CATSRRQDNSPLHF; CDR3nt: TGTGCCACCAGCAGAAGACAGGATAATTCACCCCTCCACTTT
abundance: few; d_gene: -; v_gene: TRBV2; j_gene: TRBJ1-2; CDR3aa: CASSERPGSSYGYTF; CDR3nt: TGTGCCAGCAGTGAAAGACCAGGGAGCTCCTATGGCTACACCTTC
abundance: many; d_gene: TRBD1; v_gene: TRBV7-6; j_gene: TRBJ1-3; CDR3aa: CASSLGQGVSGNTIYF; CDR3nt: TGTGCCAGCAGCTTGGGACAGGGGGTCTCTGGAAACACCATATATTTT
abundance: -; d_gene: TRBD2; v_gene: TRBV9; j_gene: TRBJ2-3; CDR3aa: CASSVAPSGATDTQYF; CDR3nt: TGTGCCAGCAGCGTAGCGCCTAGCGGAGCCACAGATACGCAGTATTTT
abundance: medium-sized; d_gene: -; v_gene: TRBV15; j_gene: TRBJ2-1; CDR3aa: CATSMGTWGNEQFF; CDR3nt: TGTGCCACCAGCATGGGGACATGGGGGAATGAGCAGTTCTTC
abundance: many; d_gene: TRBD1; v_gene: TRBV9; j_gene: TRBJ1-2; CDR3aa: CASSSTLQGAAGYTF; CDR3nt: TGTGCCAGCAGCTCAACTCTCCAGGGGGCTGCTGGCTACACCTTC
abundance: few; d_gene: -; v_gene: TRBV3-1; j_gene: TRBJ2-1; CDR3aa: CASSQIPGHPYNEQFF; CDR3nt: TGTGCCAGCAGCCAGATTCCGGGACACCCCTACAATGAGCAGTTCTTC
abundance: many; d_gene: -; v_gene: TRBV6-5; j_gene: TRBJ1-1; CDR3aa: CASSYTGAANTEAFF; CDR3nt: TGTGCCAGCAGTTACACGGGGGCAGCGAACACTGAAGCTTTCTTT
abundance: medium-sized; d_gene: -; v_gene: TRBV11-2; j_gene: TRBJ1-1; CDR3aa: CASSLDGWTEAFF; CDR3nt: TGTGCCAGCAGCTTGGACGGATGGACTGAAGCTTTCTTT
abundance: many; d_gene: -; v_gene: TRBV6-6; j_gene: TRBJ1-5; CDR3aa: CASSGQSNQPQHF; CDR3nt: TGTGCCAGCAGTGGACAGAGCAATCAGCCCCAGCATTTT
abundance: -; d_gene: TRBD1; v_gene: TRBV5-1; j_gene: TRBJ1-2; CDR3aa: CASSPGQGTYGYTF; CDR3nt: TGCGCCAGCAGCCCCGGACAGGGGACCTATGGCTACACCTTC
abundance: medium-sized; d_gene: -; v_gene: TRBV20-1; j_gene: TRBJ2-7; CDR3aa: CSAQNRESPPYEQYF; CDR3nt: TGCAGTGCTCAAAACAGGGAGAGCCCTCCCTACGAGCAGTACTTC
abundance: many; d_gene: TRBD1; v_gene: TRBV6-5; j_gene: TRBJ2-7; CDR3aa: CASTAQGGSYEQYF; CDR3nt: TGTGCCAGCACAGCACAGGGGGGCTCCTACGAGCAGTACTTC
abundance: -; d_gene: -; v_gene: TRBV6-5; j_gene: TRBJ1-6; CDR3aa: CASSYLKGSPLHF; CDR3nt: TGTGCCAGCAGTTACTTAAAGGGGTCACCCCTCCACTTT
abundance: -; d_gene: TRBD2; v_gene: TRBV7-8; j_gene: TRBJ2-3; CDR3aa: CASSPESSGSTDTQYF; CDR3nt: TGTGCCAGCAGCCCAGAGTCTAGCGGGAGTACAGATACGCAGTATTTT
abundance: many; d_gene: TRBD2; v_gene: TRBV7-8; j_gene: TRBJ2-1; CDR3aa: CASSNSWAGGSYNEQFF; CDR3nt: TGTGCCAGCAGCAACTCGTGGGCGGGAGGCTCCTACAATGAGCAGTTCTTC
abundance: few; d_gene: -; v_gene: TRBV12-3/TRBV12-4; j_gene: TRBJ2-1; CDR3aa: CASSFRARNNEQFF; CDR3nt: TGTGCCAGCAGTTTCCGGGCACGAAACAATGAGCAGTTCTTC
abundance: once; d_gene: -; v_gene: TRBV6-1; j_gene: TRBJ1-3; CDR3aa: CASSEDSREDTIYF; CDR3nt: TGTGCCAGCAGTGAAGACAGCCGGGAGGACACCATATATTTT
abundance: few; d_gene: -; v_gene: TRBV20-1; j_gene: TRBJ1-3; CDR3aa: CSARVGVSGNTIYF; CDR3nt: TGCAGTGCTAGAGTGGGGGTGTCTGGAAACACCATATATTTT
abundance: once; d_gene: -; v_gene: TRBV10-2; j_gene: TRBJ2-7; CDR3aa: CASRAIPCSGCSYEQYF; CDR3nt: TGCGCCAGCAGAGCAATTCCCTGCTCCGGGTGCTCCTACGAGCAGTACTTC
abundance: many; d_gene: -; v_gene: TRBV6-5; j_gene: TRBJ2-1; CDR3aa: CASSYGGSSYNEQFF; CDR3nt: TGTGCCAGCAGTTACGGCGGATCCTCCTACAATGAGCAGTTCTTC
abundance: many; d_gene: -; v_gene: TRBV9; j_gene: TRBJ2-6; CDR3aa: CASSVADSYSGANVLTF; CDR3nt: TGTGCCAGCAGCGTAGCTGACAGCTACTCTGGGGCCAACGTCCTGACTTTC
abundance: -; d_gene: -; v_gene: TRBV19; j_gene: TRBJ1-2; CDR3aa: CASIRRTGDYGYTF; CDR3nt: TGTGCCAGTATACGGAGGACGGGCGACTATGGCTACACCTTC
abundance: -; d_gene: TRBD1; v_gene: TRBV12-3/TRBV12-4; j_gene: TRBJ1-4; CDR3aa: CASNLAGTAKLFF; CDR3nt: TGTGCCAGCAATCTGGCCGGGACAGCAAAACTGTTTTTT
abundance: -; d_gene: -; v_gene: TRBV10-1; j_gene: TRBJ1-1; CDR3aa: CASSLGGRITEAFF; CDR3nt: TGCGCCAGCAGTCTCGGGGGCAGGATCACTGAAGCTTTCTTT
abundance: -; d_gene: -; v_gene: TRBV2; j_gene: TRBJ1-2; CDR3aa: CASSVTRGQPEGYTF; CDR3nt: TGTGCCAGCAGTGTTACTCGCGGGCAGCCGGAGGGCTACACCTTC
abundance: -; d_gene: -; v_gene: TRBV20-1; j_gene: TRBJ1-1; CDR3aa: CSAIRRSTEAFF; CDR3nt: TGCAGTGCTATTAGAAGGAGCACTGAAGCTTTCTTT
abundance: few; d_gene: TRBD1; v_gene: TRBV3-1; j_gene: TRBJ1-5; CDR3aa: CASSQGGRGRSNQPQHF; CDR3nt: TGTGCCAGCAGCCAAGGCGGCAGGGGGCGTAGCAATCAGCCCCAGCATTTT
abundance: medium-sized; d_gene: -; v_gene: TRBV5-1; j_gene: TRBJ1-1; CDR3aa: CASSFGINTEAFF; CDR3nt: TGCGCCAGCAGCTTTGGCATAAACACTGAAGCTTTCTTT
abundance: many; d_gene: -; v_gene: TRBV20-1; j_gene: TRBJ2-3; CDR3aa: CSARGRTDTQYF; CDR3nt: TGCAGTGCTAGGGGTCGGACAGATACGCAGTATTTT
abundance: many; d_gene: -; v_gene: TRBV3-1; j_gene: TRBJ1-2; CDR3aa: CASSQGFGRARGGYTF; CDR3nt: TGTGCCAGCAGCCAAGGGTTCGGTAGGGCCCGCGGGGGCTACACCTTC
abundance: many; d_gene: -; v_gene: TRBV7-3; j_gene: TRBJ2-1; CDR3aa: CASSPTGFQGRNEQFF; CDR3nt: TGTGCCAGCAGCCCCACTGGGTTCCAGGGGAGGAATGAGCAGTTCTTC
abundance: many; d_gene: -; v_gene: TRBV6-6; j_gene: TRBJ1-5; CDR3aa: CASSYVTGQPQHF; CDR3nt: TGTGCCAGCAGTTACGTCACCGGCCAGCCCCAGCATTTT
abundance: once; d_gene: TRBD2; v_gene: TRBV6-5; j_gene: TRBJ2-1; CDR3aa: CASRTGLAGAYEQFF; CDR3nt: TGTGCCAGCAGAACGGGACTAGCGGGAGCATATGAGCAGTTCTTC
abundance: many; d_gene: TRBD2; v_gene: TRBV20-1; j_gene: TRBJ2-7; CDR3aa: CSARDRGRAYEQYF; CDR3nt: TGCAGTGCTAGAGATCGGGGGAGGGCCTACGAGCAGTACTTC